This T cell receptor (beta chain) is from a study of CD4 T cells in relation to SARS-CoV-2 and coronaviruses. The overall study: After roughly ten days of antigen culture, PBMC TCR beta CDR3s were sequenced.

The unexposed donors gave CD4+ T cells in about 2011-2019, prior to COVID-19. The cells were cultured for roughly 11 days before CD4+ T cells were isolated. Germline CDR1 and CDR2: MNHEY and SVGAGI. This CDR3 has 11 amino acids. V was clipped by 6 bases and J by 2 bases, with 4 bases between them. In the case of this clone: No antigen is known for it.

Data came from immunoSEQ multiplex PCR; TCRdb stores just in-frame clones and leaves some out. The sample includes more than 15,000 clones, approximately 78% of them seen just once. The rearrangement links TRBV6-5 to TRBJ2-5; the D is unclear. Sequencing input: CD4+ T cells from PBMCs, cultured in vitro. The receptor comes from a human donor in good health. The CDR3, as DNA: TGTGCCAGCAGGACACAAGAGACCCAGTACTTC. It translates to CASRTQETQYF.